Given below is one T cell receptor beta chain in context. Its cognate antigen is unknown. The sample comes from a study of shared clonotypes between healthy human individuals. The CDR3 spans 14 residues. Germline-derived CDR1 and CDR2 are MGHRA and YSYEKL. Trimming pared 1 base from V and 2 bases from J, leaving 9 bases between. Each cell subset's genomic DNA was divided evenly among several immunoSEQ plates. Clones were read by immunoSEQ multiplex PCR, and TCRdb kept only the in-frame ones, dropping some. Of roughly 510,000 clones listed, over 60% are singletons. Study-level findings and limits: What limited the represented genetic and exposure-history diversity was the small number of donors.

The V and J genes are TRBV4-1 and TRBJ2-7, with D uncertain. What was sequenced was PBMCs. The TCR sequence derives from a middle-aged woman in good health. Some clones in this sample may be carry-over from other donors' samples. The CDR3 DNA sequence: TGCGCCAGCAGCCAAGTGAGCCCCGCCTACGAGCAGTACTTC. Its protein is CASSQVSPAYEQYF.